The TCR beta chain under discussion was sequenced for a study of T cells expressing NK-cell markers (dated by TCRdb to between 2020 and 2021). With regard to the full study: Seven to nine donors provided sorted CD3+CD56+NKG2C+, CD3+CD56+NKG2C- and CD3+CD56-NKG2C+ T-cell subsets, whose TCR beta-chain repertoires were profiled. Among the eight sequenced donors, seven were HCMV-seropositive and one was HCMV-seronegative. All eight donors whose samples were sequenced were randomly selected healthy volunteers, three of them men and five women. The libraries were sequenced on Illumina HiSeq 2000/2500, MiSeq or NextSeq, producing 2 x 150 bp reads.

Of note for this clonotype: Its antigen remains unidentified.

Sequences LNHDA (CDR1) and SQIVND (CDR2) are obtained from the germline V gene (reference sequence). The CDR3 has 15 amino acids, counting the end cysteine and phenylalanine. This entry has no DNA. On the study overall, not on this receptor specifically: In more than 5 donors, the dominant CD3+CD56+NKG2C+ clonotypes ranked among the top 10 CD8+ clonotypes, making up 1.0-7.0% of CD8+ T cells. Whether the expanded NKG2C-expressing T cell clones were specific for HCMV antigens remained unclear. Those dominant clonotypes were again the most abundant among CD3+CD56-NKG2C+ cells in four donors, at about 25-65%.

The sequencing machine was an Illumina HiSeq 2000. 5'RACE template switching, by which a universal primer site and unique molecular identifiers were added, was used to make TCR beta cDNA libraries. Synthesis of cDNA was primed from the TCR beta constant segment and was followed by two consecutive PCR amplification steps. The source study handled its data this way. MIGEC was used to demultiplex reads and group the reads by UMI, and MiTCR was used to assemble and quantify clonotypes. To exclude erroneous sequences, only TCR cDNA sequences supported by at least two reads were retained. Downstream repertoire analysis used the tcR package, and clonotypes were matched across fractions by CDR3 nucleotide sequence plus V segment. Antigen specificity was annotated against VDJdb with VDJmatch, allowing one amino acid substitution in CDR3. Following reprocessing of the reads by TCRdb, the data hold one row per CDR3 protein sequence and no DNA is available. The V and J calls were not made by the authors but by TCRdb's processing. For this sample, the table gives roughly 150,000 distinct CDR3 sequences. Of the sample, 20% to 25% is held by the ten largest clones.

A commercial ELISA kit detecting HCMV-specific IgG in serum was used to determine HCMV serostatus. Ficoll density gradient centrifugation was used to isolate peripheral blood mononuclear cells from blood. This receptor chain uses TRBV19 and TRBJ2-2; TCRdb picks TRBD1, but there is no DNA to check that call. Sample: blood T cells: a sorted CD56 or NKG2C T cell subset, CD4+ or CD8+ T cells, or bulk PBMC T cells (not recorded which). This clonotype was obtained from a man aged 18-75 years in good health. The CDR3 in this case is CASSITGGLAGELFF. With the rest looked up from the reference TRBV19 and TRBJ2-2 genes rather than sequenced, the full variable domain is DGGITQSPKYLFRKEGQNVTLSCEQNLNHDAMYWYRQDPGQGLRLIYYSQIVNDFQKGDIAEGYSVSREKKESFPLTVTSAQKNPTAFYLCASSITGGLAGELFFGEGSRLTVL.